The 20 T cell receptor beta chains below all came from one sample that was sequenced in a study of blood T cell repertoires in COVID-19. TCRdb keeps only in-frame clones here, not all; method: immunoSEQ multiplex PCR. The repertoire consists of roughly 250,000 clones, with 88% occurring once and the leading ten covering about 1%. Material for sequencing was peripheral blood. These receptors originate from a woman between 40 and 55 years old who had recovered from COVID-19.

This chain connects TRBV14 to TRBJ2-3, with D tentatively TRBD2 (7 bases). This CDR3 contains 16 residues. CDR1 is SGHDN and CDR2 is FVKESK in the germline V gene. The V end was cut by 1 base, the J end by 6 bases, with 17 bases between. The CDR3 here is CASSQGPGAGADTQYF. The CDR3 DNA is TGTGCCAGCAGCCAAGGTCCGGGGGCGGGAGCCGATACGCAGTATTTT.

The rearrangement uses TRBV11-2 and TRBJ2-3; a possible D gene is TRBD2 (5 bases). The V gene's germline CDR1 is SGHAT and CDR2 FQNNGV. This CDR3 is built from 14 residues. V shed 6 bases and J shed 2 bases, with 12 bases lying between them. The CDR3 protein is CASRQRLATDTQYF. The CDR3 bases are TGTGCCAGCAGACAGCGCCTAGCCACAGATACGCAGTATTTT. The whole variable domain, filled in from reference TRBV11-2 and TRBJ2-3, reads EAGVAQSPRYKIIEKRQSVAFWCNPISGHATLYWYQQILGQGPKLLIQFQNNGVVDDSQLPKDRFSAERLKGVDSTLKIQPAKLEDSAVYLCASRQRLATDTQYFGPGTRLTVL.

V is TRBV30 and J is TRBJ2-5; the match to TRBD1 covers 10 bases. In germline, CDR1 is GTSNPN, CDR2 SVGIG (reference sequence). The CDR3 is made up of 15 amino acids. V lost 4 bases to trimming and J lost 0 bases; unmatched junction nucleotides: 5. Here the CDR3 reads CAWTQGQGYQETQYF. CDR3 coding DNA: TGTGCCTGGACCCAGGGACAGGGGTACCAAGAGACCCAGTACTTC.

This clone was recorded once. The V call is TRBV7-8, the J call TRBJ1-4; 7 bases fit TRBD1. The CDR3 sequence is 16 residues long. In germline, CDR1 is SGHVS, CDR2 FQNEAQ. V shed 4 bases and J 1 base; nucleotides not matched to a gene: 6. CDR3 DNA: TGTGCCAGCAGCTCAACCTACAGGGGAACTAATGAAAAACTGTTTTTT. It codes for CASSSTYRGTNEKLFF.

This clone was picked up one time. The gene calls are TRBV19 and TRBJ1-5; D ambiguous. V lost 3 bases and J lost 6, with 9 bases in between. CDR3 length equals 13 residues. Per germline, CDR1 LNHDA and CDR2 SQIVND (reference sequence). Written as DNA, the CDR3 is TGTGCCAGTAGTATTTCTTACGGTCAGCCCCAGCATTTT. Protein product: CASSISYGQPQHF.

This clone was counted once. J is TRBJ2-1 and V is TRBV2; the match to TRBD2 covers 8 bases. The CDR3 is 13 residues long. Losses at the gene ends were 8 bases for V and 9 bases for J; bases not matched to a gene: 9. Germline CDR1 SNHLY, CDR2 FYNNEI. The CDR3 DNA follows: TGTGCCAGCTGGCGGGAGGCCCCGGGTGAGCAGTTCTTC. Translating it yields CASWREAPGEQFF.

The gene calls are TRBV18 and TRBJ1-1, with D perhaps TRBD1 (5 bases). Trimming stripped 3 bases from V and 10 bases from J, with 15 bases between. The V gene's germline CDR1 is KGHSH and CDR2 LQKENI. This CDR3 comprises 13 residues. CDR3 sequence (DNA): TGTGCCAGCTCACCGGGGCAGGAGGGGCGAGCTTTCTTT. This translates into CASSPGQEGRAFF.

The chain is built from TRBV27 and TRBJ2-1; 12 bases line up with TRBD2. Germline CDR1 MNHEY, CDR2 SMNVEV (reference sequence). There are 14 residues in the CDR3. V shed 6 bases, J shed 8 bases, and the junction held 5 bases outside the gene matches. CDR3 DNA sequence: TGTGCCAGCAGCGGGACTAGCGGGCGGGATGAGCAGTTCTTC. It translates to CASSGTSGRDEQFF.

This sequence joins TRBV2 and TRBJ1-4; 8 bases match TRBD1. CDR1 is SNHLY, CDR2 FYNNEI, per germline. This CDR3 region has 14 residues. The trim removed 4 bases at V and 8 bases at J, leaving 6 bases unmatched. For the CDR3, the DNA is TGTGCCAGCAGTGCTGGCAGGGGGCGGGAAAAACTGTTTTTT. Its protein is CASSAGRGREKLFF.

The chain carries TRBV4-2 and TRBJ1-5; no clear D gene. V shed 3 bases and J shed 4 bases, with 19 bases lying between them. This CDR3 is built from 17 residues. The germline V gene has CDR1 LGHNA and CDR2 YNFKEQ. The chain's CDR3 is CASSQDPTTMGNQPQHF. CDR3 bases: TGTGCCAGCAGCCAGGACCCGACTACAATGGGGAATCAGCCCCAGCATTTT.

In the case of this clone: The identical CDR3 is also encoded by other nucleotide sequences in the sample. The gene calls are TRBV18 and TRBJ1-1; D perhaps matches TRBD1 (5 bases). CDR3 length equals 13 residues. The germline V and J ends were trimmed by 0 bases and 5 bases, with 7 bases remaining between them. Germline values: CDR1 KGHSH, CDR2 LQKENI. CDR3 in amino acids: CASSPPGGTEAFF. In DNA form, the CDR3 reads TGTGCCAGCTCACCACCGGGGGGGACTGAAGCTTTCTTT.

This chain uses TRBV30 with TRBJ1-1; maybe TRBD1 (5 bases). This CDR3 has 11 amino acids. Germline loops: CDR1 GTSNPN, CDR2 SVGIG (reference sequence). The V end lost 4 bases, the J end lost 11 bases, and 14 bases lay between the germline ends. This CDR3 is CAWTPPGGAFF. The CDR3 nucleotides read TGTGCCTGGACCCCGCCGGGGGGGGCTTTCTTT.

V usage is TRBV12-5 and J usage is TRBJ2-7, with D hard to call. Germline lookup yields CDR1 LGHNT and CDR2 FRNRAP. The CDR3 contains 13 residues. V was trimmed by 1 base and J by 4 bases, leaving 8 bases between them. DNA for the CDR3: TGTGCTAGTGGTTTGGGGTCCGGGTACGAGCAGTACTTC. Its translation is CASGLGSGYEQYF.

The V gene is TRBV3-1 (or the pseudogene TRBV3-2), the J gene TRBJ2-1, with TRBD1 matching 12 bases. J was trimmed by 6 bases and V by 4 bases; bases with no gene match: 4. Germline V gene lookup returns CDR1 LGHDT and CDR2 YNNKEL (reference sequence). This CDR3 has 15 amino acids. The CDR3 DNA reads as TGTGCCAGCAGCCCCCGGGACAGGGGGCCCAATGAGCAGTTCTTC. It encodes CASSPRDRGPNEQFF.

In its sample, this clone was seen once. V usage is TRBV12-3 or TRBV12-4 and J usage is TRBJ1-5; a possible D gene is TRBD1 (5 bases). The CDR3 runs 12 residues. Trimming removed 6 bases from V and 6 bases from J, with 9 bases in between. CDR3 protein: CASSPRGQPQHF. The CDR3 bases are TGTGCCAGCAGCCCAAGGGGTCAGCCCCAGCATTTT.

V gene TRBV5-1 combines with J gene TRBJ1-4; 8 bases are shared with TRBD1. The CDR3 covers 15 residues. Germline V gene sequence: CDR1 SGHRS, CDR2 YFSETQ. V lost 4 bases to trimming and J lost 3 bases; unmatched junction nucleotides: 5. The CDR3 sequence: CASSPQGAANEKLFF. CDR3 DNA: TGCGCCAGCAGCCCTCAGGGGGCGGCTAATGAAAAACTGTTTTTT.

The rearrangement links TRBV21-1 to TRBJ2-7; the D call TRBD2 from the table was never checked on the DNA. TRBV21-1 is designated a pseudogene. The CDR3 length is 15 residues. The CDR3 sequence: CASSKLWREGGEQYV. CDR3 DNA: TGTGCCAGCAGCAAGTTGTGGCGGGAGGGGGGCGAGCAGTACGTC.

The chain recombines TRBV27 with TRBJ2-7; a weak D match, TRBD2 (6 bases). The germline gives CDR1 MNHEY, CDR2 SMNVEV (reference sequence). The V and J ends lost 8 bases and 6 bases respectively, with 20 bases between them. The CDR3 spans 14 residues. Here the CDR3 reads CASRYAGYGSEQYF. The CDR3 bases are TGTGCCAGCCGCTACGCGGGGTACGGGTCCGAGCAGTACTTC.

This chain links TRBV7-2 with TRBJ2-1; maybe TRBD1 (5 bases). Germline V gives CDR1 SGHTA, CDR2 FQGNSA. Trimming took 1 base from V and 3 from J, leaving 10 bases between them. CDR3 size: 15 residues. The CDR3 sequence: CASSLGWGSYNEQFF. In DNA, the CDR3 is TGTGCCAGCAGCTTAGGTTGGGGCAGCTACAATGAGCAGTTCTTC. The variable domain in full, completed from reference TRBV7-2 and TRBJ2-1, reads GAGVSQSPSNKVTEKGKDVELRCDPISGHTALYWYRQSLGQGLEFLIYFQGNSAPDKSGLPSDRFSAERTGGSVSTLTIQRTQQEDSAVYLCASSLGWGSYNEQFFGPGTRLTVL.

This chain joins TRBV11-2 and TRBJ2-2; maybe TRBD1 (5 bases). Between the trimmed V and J ends, which lost 5 bases and 5 bases, there was a span of 15 bases. From germline, CDR1 is SGHAT and CDR2 FQNNGV. This CDR3 region has 15 residues. CDR3 nucleotides: TGTGCCAGCAGCCCTCCTGTGGGGCGTACCGGGGAGCTGTTTTTT. This encodes CASSPPVGRTGELFF.